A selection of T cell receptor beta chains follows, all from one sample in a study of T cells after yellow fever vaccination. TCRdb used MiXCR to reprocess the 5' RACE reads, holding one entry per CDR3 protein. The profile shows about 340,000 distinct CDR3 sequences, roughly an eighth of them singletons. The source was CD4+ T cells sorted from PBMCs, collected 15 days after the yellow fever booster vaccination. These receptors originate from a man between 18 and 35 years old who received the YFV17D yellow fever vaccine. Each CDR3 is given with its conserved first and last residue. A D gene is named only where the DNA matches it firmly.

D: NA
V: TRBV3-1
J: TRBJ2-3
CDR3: CASSPDRNTQYF

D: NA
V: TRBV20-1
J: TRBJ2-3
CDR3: CSAGRAETDTQYF

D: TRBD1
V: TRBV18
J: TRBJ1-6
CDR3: CASSRSGSGTGNSPLHF

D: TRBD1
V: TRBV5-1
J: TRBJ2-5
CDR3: CASRSFPGQQETQYF

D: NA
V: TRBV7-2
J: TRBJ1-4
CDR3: CASSLPGEKLFF

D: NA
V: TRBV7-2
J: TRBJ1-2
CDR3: CASSLGGRAYGYTF

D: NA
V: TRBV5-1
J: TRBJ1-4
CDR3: CASSLDSNTGLFF

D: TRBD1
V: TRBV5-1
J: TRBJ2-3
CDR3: CASSLTQGAEDTQYF

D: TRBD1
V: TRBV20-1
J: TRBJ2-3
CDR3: CSARAHRGRTDTQYF

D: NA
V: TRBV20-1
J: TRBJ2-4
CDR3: CSASPGGVQNIQYF

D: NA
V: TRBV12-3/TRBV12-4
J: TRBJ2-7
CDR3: CASSLALGVGYF

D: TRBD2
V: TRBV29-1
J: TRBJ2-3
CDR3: CSVDGGGNTDTQYF

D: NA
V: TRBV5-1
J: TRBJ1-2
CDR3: CASSLDPNYGYTF

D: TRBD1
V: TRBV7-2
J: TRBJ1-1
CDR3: CASSLQGGDTEAFF

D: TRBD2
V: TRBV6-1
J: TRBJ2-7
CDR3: CASSGWERGEQYF

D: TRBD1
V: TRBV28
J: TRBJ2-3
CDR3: CASSSPSDRGRDTQYF

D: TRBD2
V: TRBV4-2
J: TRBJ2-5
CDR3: CASSPGLAGGPDQETQYF

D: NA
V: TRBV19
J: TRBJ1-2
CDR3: CASSIGPTGIYGYTF

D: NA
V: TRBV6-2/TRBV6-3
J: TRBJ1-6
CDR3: CASSSVLIGNSPLHF

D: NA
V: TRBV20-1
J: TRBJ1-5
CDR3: CSGKGGTSYSNQPQHF

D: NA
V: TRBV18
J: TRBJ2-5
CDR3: CASSPRGGQETQYF

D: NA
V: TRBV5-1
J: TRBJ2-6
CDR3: CASSLLQVQSGANVLTF

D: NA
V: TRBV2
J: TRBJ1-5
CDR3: CASSDVAENQPQHF

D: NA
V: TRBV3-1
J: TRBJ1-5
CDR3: CASSRAGDDQPQHF

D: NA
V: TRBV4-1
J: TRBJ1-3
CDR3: CASSHALTGLRVGNTIYF

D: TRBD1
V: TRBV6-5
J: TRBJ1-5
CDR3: CASSATGVSQPQHF

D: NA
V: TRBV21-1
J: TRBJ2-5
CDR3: CASSLGKPFSPQETQYF

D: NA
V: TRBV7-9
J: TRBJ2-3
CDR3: CASSLEGAPDTQYF

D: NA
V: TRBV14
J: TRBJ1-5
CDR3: CASSQDHWPQHF

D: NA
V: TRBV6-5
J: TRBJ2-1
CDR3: CASSSGTGNNEQFF

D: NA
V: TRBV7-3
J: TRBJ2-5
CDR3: CASSLTGGGFEGETQYF

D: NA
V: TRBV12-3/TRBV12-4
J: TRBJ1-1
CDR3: CASSLQGGYTEAFF

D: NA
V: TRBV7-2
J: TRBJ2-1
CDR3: CASSSTRGGFSYNEQFF

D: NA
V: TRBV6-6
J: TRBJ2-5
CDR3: CASSYHSETQYF

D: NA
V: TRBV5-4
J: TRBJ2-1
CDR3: CASRLRVDNEQFF

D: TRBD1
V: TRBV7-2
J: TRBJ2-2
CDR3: CASSFGQGFVYTGELFF

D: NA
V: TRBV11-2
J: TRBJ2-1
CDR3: CASSLRDIVGYNEQFF

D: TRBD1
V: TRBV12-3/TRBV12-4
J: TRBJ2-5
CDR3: CASRPGTVGTQYF

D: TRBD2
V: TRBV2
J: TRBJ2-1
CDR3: CASSEASGGAGEQFF

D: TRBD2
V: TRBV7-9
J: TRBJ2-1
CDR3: CASSLAPGGPSEQFF

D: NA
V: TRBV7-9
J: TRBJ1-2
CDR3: CASSPDGGMGGYTF

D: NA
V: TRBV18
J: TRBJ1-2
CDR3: CASSPQDLNYGYTF

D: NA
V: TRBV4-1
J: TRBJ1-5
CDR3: CASSLSSISKPQHF

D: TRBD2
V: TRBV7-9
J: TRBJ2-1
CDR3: CASSLSLAGAYNEQFF

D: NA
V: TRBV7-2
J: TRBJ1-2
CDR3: CASSARRNGPGGYTF

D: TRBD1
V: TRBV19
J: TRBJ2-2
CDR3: CASSIRGRSGELFF

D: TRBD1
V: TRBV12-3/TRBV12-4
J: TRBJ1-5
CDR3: CASRVTGGEPQHF

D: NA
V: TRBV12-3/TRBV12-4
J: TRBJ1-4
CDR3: CASSMGEEEKLFF

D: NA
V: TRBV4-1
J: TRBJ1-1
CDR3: CASSHLSYTEAFF

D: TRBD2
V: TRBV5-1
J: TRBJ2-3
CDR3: CASSPGLAGSTDTQYF

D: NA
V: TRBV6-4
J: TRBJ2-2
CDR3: CASSATNTGELFF

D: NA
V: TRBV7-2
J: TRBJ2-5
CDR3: CASSFVGAVVAETQYF

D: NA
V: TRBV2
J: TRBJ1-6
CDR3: CASSAYGVLGSPLHF

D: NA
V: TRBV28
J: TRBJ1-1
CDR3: CASSPGSPLENTEAFF

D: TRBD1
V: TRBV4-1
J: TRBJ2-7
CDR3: CASSQAPGQGAYEQYF

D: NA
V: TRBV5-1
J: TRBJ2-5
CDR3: CASSLMSPYQETQYF

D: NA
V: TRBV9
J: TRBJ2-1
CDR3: CASSVGVTGDNEQFF

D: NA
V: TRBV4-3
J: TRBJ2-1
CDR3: CASSQDSRGRNEQFF

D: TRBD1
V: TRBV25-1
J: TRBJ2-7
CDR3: CASGTGGTYEQYF

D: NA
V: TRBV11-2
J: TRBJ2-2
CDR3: CASSRTSSNTGELFF